The entry that follows covers one T cell receptor (beta chain) sequence. The table came from immunoSEQ multiplex PCR; TCRdb's copy has only in-frame clones and leaves some out. The profile shows 30,000 to 40,000 clones, around 89% of them singletons. These data come from a study of STAT5B mutations in CD4+ large granular lymphocyte leukemia. Control samples were healthy donors' buffy coats. The sequencing sample was made of CD4+ T cells from blood buffy coats. The sequence was obtained from a human donor in good health.

CDR3 DNA: TGCGCCAGCAGCCAAGAGGGGTACTATGGCTACACCTTC. Amino acids: CASSQEGYYGYTF. The J gene is TRBJ1-2, the V gene TRBV4-1; D remains ambiguous. CDR1 and CDR2 (germline): MGHRA, YSYEKL. There are 13 residues in the CDR3. V lost 0 bases to trimming and J lost 3 bases, with 5 bases between them.